A single T cell receptor beta chain is shown here with its context. Its target is not known. This entry is derived from a study of cytomegalovirus exposure and HLA in healthy donors. Study details: Within an early data release were 80 million to 90 million unique TCRs drawn from HLA-typed donors.

A multiplex PCR was run with 60 Vbeta primers and 13 Jbeta primers. Profiled with immunoSEQ multiplex PCR; TCRdb holds only in-frame clones, not every one. The sample records about 130,000 clones, 74% being singletons. J was trimmed by 3 bases and V by 5 bases; bases with no gene match: 5. Germline V gives CDR1 KGHSH, CDR2 LQKENI. This CDR3 region has 14 residues. Likely unrecorded immune exposures existed in these nominally healthy donors. Study-level findings and limits: Later on, an analysis tied over 15,000 TCR beta sequences to HLA alleles at 0.05 false discovery rate. Indistinguishable V segments such as TRBV6-2 and TRBV6-3 were excluded.

What was sequenced was PBMCs. The chain combines TRBV18 with TRBJ1-1; 8 nucleotides match TRBD1. The clonotype comes from a man between 18 and 29 years old in good health and CMV-seropositive. The CDR3 is CASSYRGSDTEAFF. The CDR3 DNA is TGTGCCAGCTCATACAGGGGGTCGGACACTGAAGCTTTCTTT.